This T cell receptor (beta chain) was documented in a study of technical replicates of blood from a few donors. Profiled with immunoSEQ multiplex PCR; TCRdb holds only in-frame clones, not every one. The sample records about 61,000 clones, over 75% being singletons. The specimen sequenced was PBMCs. The TCR comes from a human donor in good health. Some clones in this sample may be carry-over from other donors' samples.

CDR3 protein: CASSGWESYNEQFF. CDR3 nucleotides: TGTGCCAGCAGTGGCTGGGAGTCCTACAATGAGCAGTTCTTC. This rearrangement joins TRBV25-1 to TRBJ2-1; D may be TRBD2 (5 bases). V was shortened by 4 bases and J by 1 base, with 8 bases between the two germline ends. CDR3 length: 14 amino acids. Germline CDR1 and CDR2: MGHDK and SYGVNS.